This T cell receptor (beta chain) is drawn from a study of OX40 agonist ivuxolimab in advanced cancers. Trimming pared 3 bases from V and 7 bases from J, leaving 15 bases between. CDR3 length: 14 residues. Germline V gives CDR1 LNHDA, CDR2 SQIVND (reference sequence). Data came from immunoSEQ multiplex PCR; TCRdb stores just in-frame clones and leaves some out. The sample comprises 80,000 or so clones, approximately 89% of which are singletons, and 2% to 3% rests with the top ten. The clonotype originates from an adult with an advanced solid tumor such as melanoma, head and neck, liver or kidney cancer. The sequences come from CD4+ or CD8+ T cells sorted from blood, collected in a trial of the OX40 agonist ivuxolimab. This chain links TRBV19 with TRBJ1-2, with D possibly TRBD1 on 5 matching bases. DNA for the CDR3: TGTGCCAGTAGTATCTCCGGGACCGGTCTTGGCTACACCTTC. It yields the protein CASSISGTGLGYTF.